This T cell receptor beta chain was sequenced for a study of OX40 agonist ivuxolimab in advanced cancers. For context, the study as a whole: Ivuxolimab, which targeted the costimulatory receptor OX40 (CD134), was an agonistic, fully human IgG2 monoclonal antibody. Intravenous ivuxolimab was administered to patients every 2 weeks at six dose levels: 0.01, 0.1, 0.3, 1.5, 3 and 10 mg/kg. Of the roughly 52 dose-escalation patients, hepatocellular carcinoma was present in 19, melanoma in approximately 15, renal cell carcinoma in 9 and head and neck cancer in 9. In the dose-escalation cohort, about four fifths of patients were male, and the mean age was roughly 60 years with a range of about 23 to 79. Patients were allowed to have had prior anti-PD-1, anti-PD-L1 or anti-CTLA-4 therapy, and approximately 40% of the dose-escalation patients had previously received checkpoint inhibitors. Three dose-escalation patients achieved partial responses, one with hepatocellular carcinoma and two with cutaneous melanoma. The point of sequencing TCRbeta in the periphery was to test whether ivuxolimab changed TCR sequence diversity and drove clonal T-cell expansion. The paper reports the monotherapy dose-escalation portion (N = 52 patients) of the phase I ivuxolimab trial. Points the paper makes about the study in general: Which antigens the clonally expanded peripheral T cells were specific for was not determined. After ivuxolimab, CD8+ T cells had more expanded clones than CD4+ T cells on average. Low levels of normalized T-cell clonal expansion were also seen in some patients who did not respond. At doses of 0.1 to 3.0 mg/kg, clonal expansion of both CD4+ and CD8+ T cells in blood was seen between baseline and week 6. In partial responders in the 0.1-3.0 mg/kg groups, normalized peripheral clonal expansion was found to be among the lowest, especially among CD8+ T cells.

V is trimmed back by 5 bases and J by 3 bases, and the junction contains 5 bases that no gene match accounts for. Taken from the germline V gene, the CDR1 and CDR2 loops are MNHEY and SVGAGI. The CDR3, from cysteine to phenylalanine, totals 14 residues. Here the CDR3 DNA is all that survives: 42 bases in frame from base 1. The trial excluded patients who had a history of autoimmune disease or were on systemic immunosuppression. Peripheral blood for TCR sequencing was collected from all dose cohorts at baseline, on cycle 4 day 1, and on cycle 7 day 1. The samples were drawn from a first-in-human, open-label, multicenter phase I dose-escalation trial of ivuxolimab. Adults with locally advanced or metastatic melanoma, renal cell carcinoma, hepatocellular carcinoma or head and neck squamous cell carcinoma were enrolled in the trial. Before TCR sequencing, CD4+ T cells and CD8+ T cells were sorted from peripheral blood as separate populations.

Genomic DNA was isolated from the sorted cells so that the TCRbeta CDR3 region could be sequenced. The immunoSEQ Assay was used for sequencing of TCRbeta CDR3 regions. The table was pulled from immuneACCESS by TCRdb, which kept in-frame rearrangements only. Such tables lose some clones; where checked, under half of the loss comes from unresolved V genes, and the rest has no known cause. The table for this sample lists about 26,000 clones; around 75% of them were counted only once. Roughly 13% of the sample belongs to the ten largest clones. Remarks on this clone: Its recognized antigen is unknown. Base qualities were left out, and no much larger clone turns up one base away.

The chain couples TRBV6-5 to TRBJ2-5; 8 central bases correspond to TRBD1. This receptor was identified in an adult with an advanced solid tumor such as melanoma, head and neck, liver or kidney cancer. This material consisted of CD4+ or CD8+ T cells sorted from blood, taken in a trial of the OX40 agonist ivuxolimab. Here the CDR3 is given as CASSVQGAKETQYF. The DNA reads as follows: TGTGCCAGCAGTGTGCAGGGGGCTAAAGAGACCCAGTACTTC.